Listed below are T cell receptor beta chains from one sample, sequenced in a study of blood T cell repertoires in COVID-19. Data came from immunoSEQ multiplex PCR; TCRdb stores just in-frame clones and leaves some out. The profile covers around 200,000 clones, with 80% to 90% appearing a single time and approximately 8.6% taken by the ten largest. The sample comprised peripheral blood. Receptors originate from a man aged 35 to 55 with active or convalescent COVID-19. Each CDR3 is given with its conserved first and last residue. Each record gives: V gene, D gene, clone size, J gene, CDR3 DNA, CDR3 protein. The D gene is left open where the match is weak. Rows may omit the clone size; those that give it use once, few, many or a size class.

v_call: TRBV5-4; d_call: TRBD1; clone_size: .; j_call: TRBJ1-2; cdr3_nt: TGTGCCAGCAGCGCCCCGGAGGACAGGCTCTACGGCTACACCTTC; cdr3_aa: CASSAPEDRLYGYTF
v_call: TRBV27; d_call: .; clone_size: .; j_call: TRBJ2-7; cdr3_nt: TGTGCCAGCAGTACTAGACAGGTTCGGCGACTAAGCTCCTACGAGCAGTACTTC; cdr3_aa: CASSTRQVRRLSSYEQYF
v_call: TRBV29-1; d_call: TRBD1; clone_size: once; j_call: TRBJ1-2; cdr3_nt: TGCAGCGTTGAAGATCCGGACAGGGGCTATGGCTACACCTTC; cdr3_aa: CSVEDPDRGYGYTF
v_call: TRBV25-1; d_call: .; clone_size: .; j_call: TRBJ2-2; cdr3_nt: TGTGCCAGCAGTGAATCCCGGACTTTCTCCCCGAACACCGGGGAGCTGTTTTTT; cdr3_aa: CASSESRTFSPNTGELFF
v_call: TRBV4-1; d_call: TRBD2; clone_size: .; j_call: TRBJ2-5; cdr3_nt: TGCGCCAGCAGCCAAAATCCCAGCGGGGGAATCCAAGAGACCCAGTACTTC; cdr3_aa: CASSQNPSGGIQETQYF
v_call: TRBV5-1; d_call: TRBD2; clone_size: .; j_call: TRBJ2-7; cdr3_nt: TGCGCCAGCAGCCGCGGGACTACTCTTGAGTTCGGCGAGCAGTACTTC; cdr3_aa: CASSRGTTLEFGEQYF
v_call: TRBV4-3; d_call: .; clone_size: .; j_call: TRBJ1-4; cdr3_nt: TGCGCCAGCAGCCAAGATTGGACACCAACTAATGAAAAACTGTTTTTT; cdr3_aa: CASSQDWTPTNEKLFF
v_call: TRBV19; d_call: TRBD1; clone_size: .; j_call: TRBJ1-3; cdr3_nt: TGTGCCAGTACCCAGGGGGTGATTGGAAACACCATATATTTT; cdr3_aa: CASTQGVIGNTIYF
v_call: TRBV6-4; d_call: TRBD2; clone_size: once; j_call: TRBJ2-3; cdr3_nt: TGTGCCAGCAGTAGCGGGGGGGCCACAGATACGCAGTATTTT; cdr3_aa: CASSSGGATDTQYF
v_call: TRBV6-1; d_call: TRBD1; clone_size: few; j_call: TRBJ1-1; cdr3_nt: TGTGCCAGCAGTGAACGCGCAGGGGGGACTGAAGCTTTCTTT; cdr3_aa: CASSERAGGTEAFF
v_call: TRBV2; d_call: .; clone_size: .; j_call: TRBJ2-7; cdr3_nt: TGTGCCAGCAAGGGATCAGGGTTTGTCCCCGAGCAGTACTTC; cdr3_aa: CASKGSGFVPEQYF
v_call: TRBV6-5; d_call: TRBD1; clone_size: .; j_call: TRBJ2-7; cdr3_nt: TGTGCCAGCCGACGGGTTGGACAGGGGGTGTACGAGCAGTACTTC; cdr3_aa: CASRRVGQGVYEQYF
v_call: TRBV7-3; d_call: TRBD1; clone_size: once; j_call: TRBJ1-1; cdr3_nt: TGTGCCAGCAGCTTAGGACAGGGAGGACCGAAAGCTTTCTTT; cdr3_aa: CASSLGQGGPKAFF
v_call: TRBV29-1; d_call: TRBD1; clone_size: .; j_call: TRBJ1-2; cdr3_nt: TGCAGCGTTGCTTCAGGGGGCTCCTATCGTGGCTACACCTTC; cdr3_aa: CSVASGGSYRGYTF
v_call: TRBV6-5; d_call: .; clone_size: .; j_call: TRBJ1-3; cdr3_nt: TGTGCCAGCAGCCCAAGGGGGGGCTCTGGAAACACCATATATTTT; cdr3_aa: CASSPRGGSGNTIYF
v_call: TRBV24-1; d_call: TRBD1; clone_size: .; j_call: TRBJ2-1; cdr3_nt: TGTGCCTCCCGGGACAGGGCTTTGGATGAGCAGTTCTTC; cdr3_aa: CASRDRALDEQFF
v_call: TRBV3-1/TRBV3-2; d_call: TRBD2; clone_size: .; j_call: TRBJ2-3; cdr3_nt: TGTGCCAGCAGCTACAAGCGACTAGCGGGGAGGAGGGATACGCAGTATTTT; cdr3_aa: CASSYKRLAGRRDTQYF
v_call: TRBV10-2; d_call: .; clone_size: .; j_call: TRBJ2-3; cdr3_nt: TGCGCCAGCAGTGACCCTAGCTTCACAGATACGCAGTATTTT; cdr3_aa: CASSDPSFTDTQYF
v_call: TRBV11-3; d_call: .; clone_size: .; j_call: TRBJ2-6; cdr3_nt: TGTGCCAGCTGGTCCAGGGACTCCCCCTCCGGGGCCAACGTCCTGACTTTC; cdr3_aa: CASWSRDSPSGANVLTF
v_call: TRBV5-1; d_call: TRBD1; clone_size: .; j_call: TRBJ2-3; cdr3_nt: TGCGCCAGCAGATCGGGACAGGACACAGATACGCAGTATTTT; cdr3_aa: CASRSGQDTDTQYF
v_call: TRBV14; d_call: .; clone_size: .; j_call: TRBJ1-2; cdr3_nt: TGTGCCAGCAGCCAATCGGGGTATGGCTACACCTTC; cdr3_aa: CASSQSGYGYTF
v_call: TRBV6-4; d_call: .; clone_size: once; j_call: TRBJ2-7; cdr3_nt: TGTGCCAGTCCGACAGGAGCCGGCGAGCAGTACTTC; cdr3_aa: CASPTGAGEQYF
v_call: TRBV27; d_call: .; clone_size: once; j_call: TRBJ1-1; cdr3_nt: TGTGCCAGCAGTTCCAGGGTGAACACTGAAGCTTTCTTT; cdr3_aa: CASSSRVNTEAFF
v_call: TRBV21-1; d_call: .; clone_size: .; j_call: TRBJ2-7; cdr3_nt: TGTGCCAGCAGCAAGTCCTGGGTTGACATTCCCAACGAGCAGTACTTC; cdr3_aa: CASSKSWVDIPNEQYF
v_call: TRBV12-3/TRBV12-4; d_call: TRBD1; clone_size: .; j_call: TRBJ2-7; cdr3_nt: TGTGCCAGCAGTGGGGGACAGGGGAACGAGCAGTACTTC; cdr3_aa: CASSGGQGNEQYF
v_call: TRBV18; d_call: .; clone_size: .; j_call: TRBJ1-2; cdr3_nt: TGTGCCAGCTCACCACGGGCACAGGGTACCGCTAACTATGGCTACACCTTC; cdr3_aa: CASSPRAQGTANYGYTF
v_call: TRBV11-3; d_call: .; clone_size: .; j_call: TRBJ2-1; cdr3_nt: TGTGCCAGCAGCTACCCAACTAGTTACAATGAGCAGTTCTTC; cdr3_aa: CASSYPTSYNEQFF
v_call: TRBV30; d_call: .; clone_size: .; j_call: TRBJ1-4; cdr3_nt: TGTGCCTGGAGTGATTCCTCCGGGGAGGTAAAACTGTTTTTT; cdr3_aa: CAWSDSSGEVKLFF
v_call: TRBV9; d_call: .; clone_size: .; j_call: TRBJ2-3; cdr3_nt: TGTGCCAGCGGGCTCTCAGATACGCAGTATTTT; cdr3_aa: CASGLSDTQYF
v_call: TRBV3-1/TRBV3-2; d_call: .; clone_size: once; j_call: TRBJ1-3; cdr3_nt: TGTGCCAGCAGCCAAGAAGGCGGATTAGGTGGAAACACCATATATTTT; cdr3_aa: CASSQEGGLGGNTIYF